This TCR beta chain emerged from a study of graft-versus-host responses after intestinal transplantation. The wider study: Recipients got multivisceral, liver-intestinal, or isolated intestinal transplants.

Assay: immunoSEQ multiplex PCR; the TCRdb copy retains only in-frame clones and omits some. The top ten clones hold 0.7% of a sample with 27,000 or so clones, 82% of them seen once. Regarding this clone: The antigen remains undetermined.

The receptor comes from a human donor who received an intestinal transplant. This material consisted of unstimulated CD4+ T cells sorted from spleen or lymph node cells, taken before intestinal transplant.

This CDR3 is CASSERRGTGGPYSNQPQHF. The CDR3 DNA is TGTGCCAGCAGTGAAAGGCGGGGGACAGGGGGGCCGTATAGCAATCAGCCCCAGCATTTT. The V gene is TRBV2, the J gene TRBJ1-5, with 11 bases fitting TRBD1. CDR1 is SNHLY, CDR2 FYNNEI, per germline. This CDR3 region has 20 residues. The trim removed 2 bases at V and 0 bases at J, leaving 12 bases unmatched.